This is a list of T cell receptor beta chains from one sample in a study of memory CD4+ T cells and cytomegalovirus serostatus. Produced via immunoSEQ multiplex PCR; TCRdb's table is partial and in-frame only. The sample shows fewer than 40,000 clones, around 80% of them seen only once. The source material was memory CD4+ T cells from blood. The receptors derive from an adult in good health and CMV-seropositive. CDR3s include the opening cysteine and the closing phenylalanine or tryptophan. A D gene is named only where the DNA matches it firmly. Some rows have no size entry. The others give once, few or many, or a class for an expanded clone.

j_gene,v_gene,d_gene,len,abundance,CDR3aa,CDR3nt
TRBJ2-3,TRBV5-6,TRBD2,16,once,CASRHLAGGGPDTQYF,TGTGCCAGCAGGCACCTAGCGGGAGGAGGGCCAGATACGCAGTATTTT
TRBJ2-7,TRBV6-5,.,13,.,CASTVGKDYEQYF,TGTGCCAGCACCGTAGGCAAAGACTACGAGCAGTACTTC
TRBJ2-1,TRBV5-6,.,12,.,CASSLRNNEQFF,TGTGCCAGCAGCTTAAGAAACAATGAGCAGTTCTTC
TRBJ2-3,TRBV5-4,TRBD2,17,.,CASSSMTSGGALDTQYF,TGTGCCAGCAGCTCGATGACTAGCGGGGGGGCCTTAGATACGCAGTATTTT
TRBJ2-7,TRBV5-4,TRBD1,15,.,CASSIRQGGSYEQYF,TGTGCCAGCAGCATTCGACAGGGGGGTTCCTACGAGCAGTACTTC
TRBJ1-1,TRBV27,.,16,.,CASMIRQGGGNTEAFF,TGTGCCAGCATGATACGGCAGGGTGGGGGGAACACTGAAGCTTTCTTT
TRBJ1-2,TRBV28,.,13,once,CASVGPRAYGYTF,TGTGCCAGCGTGGGCCCCAGGGCGTATGGCTACACCTTC
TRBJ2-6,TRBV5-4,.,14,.,CATSDSSGANVLTF,TGTGCCACTTCGGACAGCTCTGGGGCCAACGTCCTGACTTTC
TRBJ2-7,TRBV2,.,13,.,CASSAGLGGEQYF,TGTGCCAGCAGTGCTGGCCTCGGGGGCGAGCAGTACTTC
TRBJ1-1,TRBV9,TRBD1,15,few,CASSPRQGAYTEAFF,TGTGCCAGCAGCCCCCGACAGGGGGCTTACACTGAAGCTTTCTTT
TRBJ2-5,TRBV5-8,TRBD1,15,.,CASSWPGTEEETQYF,TGTGCCAGCAGCTGGCCCGGGACAGAAGAAGAGACCCAGTACTTC
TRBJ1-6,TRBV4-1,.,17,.,CASSQGAGAIISSPLHF,TGCGCCAGCAGCCAAGGAGCAGGGGCGATCATCAGTTCACCCCTCCACTTT
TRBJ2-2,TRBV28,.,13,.,CASILQGGGELFF,TGTGCCAGCATCCTACAGGGAGGCGGGGAGCTGTTTTTT
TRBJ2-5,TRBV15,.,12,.,CATSEGLETQYF,TGTGCCACCAGCGAGGGCCTGGAGACCCAGTACTTC
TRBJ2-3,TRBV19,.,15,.,CASSTLQGSTDTQYF,TGTGCCAGTAGTACTTTGCAGGGAAGCACAGATACGCAGTATTTT
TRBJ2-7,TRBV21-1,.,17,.,CASSKEVEMGELDEQYF,TGTGCCAGCAGCAAAGAGGTAGAGATGGGGGAGTTAGACGAGCAGTACTTC
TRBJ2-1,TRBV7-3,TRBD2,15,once,CASSPSGSQFNEQFF,TGTGCCAGCAGCCCTAGCGGGAGTCAATTCAATGAGCAGTTCTTC
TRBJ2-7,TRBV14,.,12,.,CASSHGRDEQYF,TGTGCCAGCAGCCATGGTCGGGACGAGCAGTACTTC
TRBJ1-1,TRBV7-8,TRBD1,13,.,CASSLIQGAEAFF,TGTGCCAGCAGCCTGATACAGGGGGCTGAAGCTTTCTTT
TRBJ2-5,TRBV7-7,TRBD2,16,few,CASSVGRLAGKETQYF,TGTGCTAGCAGCGTGGGGCGACTAGCGGGAAAAGAGACCCAGTACTTC
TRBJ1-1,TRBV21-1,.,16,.,CASSKISEGRDTEAFF,TGTGCCAGCAGCAAAATTAGCGAGGGGCGTGACACTGAAGCTTTCTTT
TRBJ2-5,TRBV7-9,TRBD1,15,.,CASSSGTGGVETQYF,TGTGCCAGCAGCTCCGGGACAGGAGGAGTAGAGACCCAGTACTTC
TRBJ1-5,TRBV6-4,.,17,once,CASSDSLGHTSNQPQHF,TGTGCCAGCAGTGACTCTCTGGGACACACAAGCAATCAGCCCCAGCATTTT
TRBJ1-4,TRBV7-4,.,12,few,CASSVVGEKLFF,TGTGCCAGCAGCGTTGTAGGGGAAAAACTGTTTTTT
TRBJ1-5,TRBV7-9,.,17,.,CASSLGADSHSNQPQHF,TGTGCCAGCAGCTTAGGGGCAGACAGTCATAGCAATCAGCCCCAGCATTTT
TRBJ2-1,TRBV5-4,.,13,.,CASSPGTYNEQFF,TGTGCCAGCAGCCCCGGGACTTACAATGAGCAGTTCTTC
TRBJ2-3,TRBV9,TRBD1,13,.,CASSVTGGDTQYF,TGTGCCAGCAGCGTGACAGGGGGGGATACGCAGTATTTT
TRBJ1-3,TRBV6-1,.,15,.,CASSERGATGNTIYF,TGTGCCAGCAGTGAAAGGGGGGCTACTGGAAACACCATATATTTT
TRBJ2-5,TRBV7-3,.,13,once,CASSLGGQETQYF,TGTGCCAGCAGCTTAGGGGGGCAAGAGACCCAGTACTTC
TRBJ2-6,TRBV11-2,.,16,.,CASSFIVGTGANVLTF,TGTGCCAGCAGCTTTATTGTAGGTACTGGGGCCAACGTCCTGACTTTC
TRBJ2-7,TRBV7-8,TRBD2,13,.,CASSISGAYEQYF,TGTGCCAGCAGCATAAGCGGGGCCTACGAGCAGTACTTC
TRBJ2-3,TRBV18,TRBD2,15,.,CASSLSREGPHTQYF,TGTGCCAGCTCACTCTCGCGGGAGGGCCCTCATACGCAGTATTTT
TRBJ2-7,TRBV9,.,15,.,CASSVNQESSYEQYF,TGTGCCAGCAGCGTAAATCAGGAGAGCTCCTACGAGCAGTACTTC
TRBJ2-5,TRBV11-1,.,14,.,CASSHWGGWETQYF,TGTGCCAGCAGCCATTGGGGGGGCTGGGAGACCCAGTACTTC
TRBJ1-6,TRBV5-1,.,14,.,CASSRDPSGSPLHF,TGCGCCAGCAGTAGGGACCCCTCGGGGTCACCCCTCCACTTT
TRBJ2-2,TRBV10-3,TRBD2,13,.,CAISGLAGGELFF,TGTGCCATCAGCGGACTAGCGGGAGGGGAGCTGTTTTTT
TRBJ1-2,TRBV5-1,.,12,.,CASTPDSGGYTF,TGCGCCAGCACCCCGGACTCAGGGGGCTACACCTTC
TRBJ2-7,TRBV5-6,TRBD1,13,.,CASSLGQGHEQYF,TGTGCCAGCAGCCTGGGACAGGGCCACGAGCAGTACTTC
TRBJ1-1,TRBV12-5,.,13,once,CASPRGVPTEAFF,TGTGCCTCCCCGAGAGGGGTCCCTACTGAAGCTTTCTTT
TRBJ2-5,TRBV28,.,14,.,CASSLWAVKETQYF,TGTGCCAGCAGTTTATGGGCTGTGAAAGAGACCCAGTACTTC
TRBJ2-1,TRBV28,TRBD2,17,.,CASSSPIAGGVHNEQFF,TGTGCCAGCAGTTCTCCCATAGCGGGAGGAGTACACAATGAGCAGTTCTTC
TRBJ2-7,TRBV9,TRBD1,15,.,CASSVGTGASYEQYF,TGTGCCAGCAGCGTCGGGACAGGGGCCTCCTACGAGCAGTACTTC
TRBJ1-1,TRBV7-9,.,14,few,CASSLGGMNTEAFF,TGTGCCAGCAGCTTAGGGGGGATGAACACTGAAGCTTTCTTT
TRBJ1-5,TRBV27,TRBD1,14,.,CASSSRQGNQPQHF,TGTGCCAGCAGTTCACGACAGGGAAATCAGCCCCAGCATTTT
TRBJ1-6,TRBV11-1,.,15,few,CASSLAAGGNSPLHF,TGTGCCAGCAGCTTAGCCGCGGGGGGTAATTCACCCCTCCACTTT
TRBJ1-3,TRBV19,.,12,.,CASRSGGNTIYF,TGTGCCAGTAGAAGCGGGGGAAACACCATATATTTT
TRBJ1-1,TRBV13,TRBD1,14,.,CASSSEGADTEAFF,TGTGCCAGCAGCTCGGAGGGGGCGGACACTGAAGCTTTCTTT
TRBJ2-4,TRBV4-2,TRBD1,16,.,CASSQVTGGAKNIQYF,TGTGCCAGCAGCCAAGTGACAGGGGGAGCCAAAAACATTCAGTACTTC
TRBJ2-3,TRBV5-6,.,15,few,CASSLRTEYTDTQYF,TGTGCCAGCAGCTTGAGGACAGAGTACACAGATACGCAGTATTTT
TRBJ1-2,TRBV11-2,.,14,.,CASSIDLHLQGYTF,.
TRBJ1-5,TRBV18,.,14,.,CASSPSGRNQPQHF,TGTGCCAGCTCACCCTCAGGGCGCAATCAGCCCCAGCATTTT
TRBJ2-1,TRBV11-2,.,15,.,CASSLGTASYNEQFF,TGTGCCAGCAGCTTAGGGACAGCATCTTACAATGAGCAGTTCTTC
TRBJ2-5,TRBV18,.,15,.,CASSPPGSFQETQYF,TGTGCCAGCTCACCCCCCGGGAGTTTCCAAGAGACCCAGTACTTC